Presented here are 19 T cell receptor beta chains from one specimen sequenced in a study of T cell changes during pregnancy in multiple sclerosis. Libraries were prepared by immunoSEQ multiplex PCR; TCRdb keeps only in-frame clonotypes and omits some of them. Of about 67,000 clones in the sample, just over 90% were seen once. The sample here was peripheral blood, taken in the second trimester of pregnancy. The receptor source for this set is a female donor with multiple sclerosis, enrolled in a pregnancy study.

This clone was seen only once. The J gene is TRBJ1-2, the V gene TRBV30; D is undetermined. CDR1 and CDR2 from the germline V gene are GTSNPN and SVGIG (reference sequence). V was shortened by 0 bases and J by 8 bases, with 13 bases between the two germline ends. The CDR3 runs to 13 residues. The CDR3 DNA reads TGTGCCTGGAGTGTATCCAGGACTGAGGGCTACACCTTC. As protein: CAWSVSRTEGYTF.

CDR3 in DNA: TGTGCCTGGACACGTGGGACTAGCGAGATCTACAATGAGCAGTTCTTC. Amino acids: CAWTRGTSEIYNEQFF. The chain recombines TRBV30 with TRBJ2-1, with 10 bases identical to TRBD2. V was clipped by 4 bases and J by 3 bases; unmatched bases: 9. The germline CDR1 and CDR2 sequences are GTSNPN and SVGIG (reference sequence). The CDR3 has 16 amino acids.

This rearrangement joins TRBV7-9 to TRBJ1-2; D not certain. The ends were cut back, 3 bases at V and 4 bases at J, with 6 bases in the middle. The CDR3 covers 12 residues. CDR1 is SEHNR, CDR2 FQNEAQ, per germline (reference sequence). The CDR3 DNA reads as TGTGCCAGCAGCTTCCCTACCTATGGCTACACCTTC. It is translated as CASSFPTYGYTF.

This clone has a single count. The chain employs TRBV12-5 and TRBJ1-4; 9 nucleotides match TRBD1. This CDR3 is built from 16 residues. Unmatched junction bases numbered 8, after V lost 3 bases and J lost 6 bases. CDR1 is LGHNT and CDR2 is FRNRAP in the germline V gene. The CDR3 DNA sequence: TGTGCTAGTGGTTTTAGAGTTCGGGACAGGGATGAAAAACTGTTTTTT. This sequence encodes CASGFRVRDRDEKLFF.

V is TRBV5-6 and J is TRBJ2-7; no clear D. Germline V gives CDR1 SGHDT, CDR2 YYEEEE. CDR3 length: 14 residues. V gave up 3 bases and J gave up 5 bases, with 15 bases separating them. The CDR3 region has the DNA TGTGCCAGCAGCTCAACTATTAGTAGTCACGAGCAGTACTTC. The encoded protein is CASSSTISSHEQYF.

V gene TRBV7-9 combines with J gene TRBJ2-3; the match to TRBD2 covers 8 bases. The CDR3 has 18 amino acids. Germline V gene sequence: CDR1 SEHNR, CDR2 FQNEAQ (reference sequence). V shed 5 bases and J 2 bases; nucleotides not matched to a gene: 15. The CDR3, as DNA: TGTGCCAGCAGCGACGGGCAAGGGGGGACTAGTCACACAGATACGCAGTATTTT. As protein: CASSDGQGGTSHTDTQYF.

The rearrangement links TRBV12-5 to TRBJ2-3; 8 bases align to TRBD2. This CDR3 contains 14 residues. The V gene end was trimmed by 1 base and the J gene end by 6 bases; junction bases not matched to a gene: 3. Germline V gene data show CDR1 as LGHNT and CDR2 as FRNRAP. CDR3 protein: CASGLGVAGDTQYF. The CDR3 bases are TGTGCTAGTGGTTTGGGGGTAGCGGGGGATACGCAGTATTTT.

On this clone: An end of the junction does not agree with germline; a read error may underlie this. The rearrangement links TRBV20-1 to TRBJ1-1; a possible D gene is TRBD1 (5 bases). Per germline, CDR1 DFQATT and CDR2 SNEGSKA (reference sequence). The CDR3 is made up of 8 amino acids. The CDR3 DNA reads TGCAGTGCCAATCGGGGGATCTTT. Its protein product is CSANRGIF.

V usage is TRBV19 and J usage is TRBJ2-1; perhaps TRBD2 as D (5 bases). Germline loops: CDR1 LNHDA, CDR2 SQIVND (reference sequence). The CDR3 runs 15 residues. The ends were cut back, 2 bases at V and 0 bases at J, with 8 bases in the middle. The CDR3: CASSILGNSYNEQFF. DNA of the CDR3: TGTGCCAGTAGTATACTCGGGAACTCCTACAATGAGCAGTTCTTC.

This clone occurred a few times. The chain links TRBV9 to TRBJ2-1, with TRBD2 identical over 15 bases. CDR1 SGDLS and CDR2 YYNGEE come from the germline V gene. The CDR3 has 17 residues. The junction had 8 bases not matched to a gene; V was cut back by 3 bases and J by 7 bases. The CDR3 reads CASSGRTSGGESNEQFF. The CDR3 DNA follows: TGTGCCAGCAGCGGCCGGACTAGCGGGGGGGAATCGAATGAGCAGTTCTTC. Using reference TRBV9 and TRBJ2-1 for the parts outside the CDR3, the full variable domain is DSGVTQTPKHLITATGQRVTLRCSPRSGDLSVYWYQQSLDQGLQFLIQYYNGEERAKGNILERFSAQQFPDLHSELNLSSLELGDSALYFCASSGRTSGGESNEQFFGPGTRLTVL.

The chain employs TRBV10-3 and TRBJ2-3; D not certain. Trimming took off 7 bases at V and 1 base at J, with 15 bases between the two ends. The CDR3 contains 15 residues. Germline lookup yields CDR1 ENHRY and CDR2 SYGVKD. The CDR3 region is CAINQPSRGTDTQYF. The CDR3 DNA sequence: TGTGCCATCAACCAGCCTAGTCGCGGCACAGATACGCAGTATTTT.

CDR3 sequence reads: CASSQAGQGDEQFF. The CDR3 DNA sequence: TGTGCCAGCAGCCAAGCGGGACAGGGCGATGAGCAGTTCTTC. The rearrangement links TRBV4-2 to TRBJ2-1; 9 nucleotides agree with TRBD1. Germline V gives CDR1 LGHNA, CDR2 YNFKEQ. With V trimmed by 1 base and J by 8 bases, 3 bases remained unmatched. The CDR3 runs to 14 residues.

The rearrangement links TRBV4-1 to TRBJ2-1, with 10 nucleotides matching TRBD2. From germline, CDR1 is MGHRA and CDR2 YSYEKL. The CDR3 runs 18 residues. After removal of 0 bases from V and 2 bases from J, the junction contained 7 bases not matched to a gene. The CDR3 DNA sequence: TGCGCCAGCAGCCAAGAGCCTGGACTAGCGGAGACCTACAATGAGCAGTTCTTC. Translated: CASSQEPGLAETYNEQFF.

The chain uses TRBV27 and TRBJ1-3; 9 bases map to TRBD1. This CDR3 region has 14 residues. V trimming: 7 bases; J trimming: 5 bases; junction bases outside the gene matches: 6. CDR1 is MNHEY, CDR2 SMNVEV, per germline (reference sequence). The CDR3 coding sequence is TGTGCCAGCAAACAGGGGGCGAACAGAAACACCATATATTTT. It yields the protein CASKQGANRNTIYF.

This clone was detected only once. The V and J genes are TRBV6-4 and TRBJ2-2; D is unclear. V lost 8 bases and J 6 bases, leaving 16 bases between the germline ends. Germline values: CDR1 MRHNA, CDR2 SNTAGT. The CDR3 is 14 residues long. The CDR3 sequence: CASSNTAEAGELFF. The DNA of the CDR3 is TGTGCCAGCTCTAACACCGCCGAGGCCGGGGAGCTGTTTTTT.

CDR3 residues: CASSLEVGRYEQYF. DNA for the CDR3: TGTGCCAGCAGTTTAGAGGTGGGGAGATACGAGCAGTACTTC. The genes are TRBV27 and TRBJ2-7, with D possibly being TRBD2 (5 bases). This CDR3 spans 14 amino acids. The V and J ends lost 2 bases and 4 bases respectively, with 12 bases between them. From germline, CDR1 is MNHEY and CDR2 SMNVEV (reference sequence).

This clone has just one count. CDR3 residues: CASSLSGGGSNTGELFF. In DNA, the CDR3 is TGCGCCAGCAGCTTGTCGGGTGGCGGTTCGAACACCGGGGAGCTGTTTTTT. The rearrangement links TRBV5-1 to TRBJ2-2; no clear D gene. CDR3 length: 17 amino acids. Germline V lookup: CDR1 SGHRS, CDR2 YFSETQ. With 1 base removed from V and 0 bases from J, the gap between germline ends came to 13 bases.

This clone has a handful of counts. The gene calls are TRBV6-1 and TRBJ2-7, with 7 nucleotides matching TRBD2. The CDR3 has 14 amino acids. Germline V gives CDR1 MNHNS, CDR2 SASEGT. The junction had 8 bases not matched to a gene; V was cut back by 6 bases and J by 3 bases. CDR3: CASRIVGGNYEQYF. CDR3 DNA: TGTGCCAGCAGGATAGTGGGGGGGAACTACGAGCAGTACTTC.

This clone came up once. The chain carries TRBV12-5 and TRBJ2-1, with 10 bases that match TRBD2. Germline assignment: CDR1 LGHNT and CDR2 FRNRAP. Losses at the gene ends were 6 bases for V and 7 bases for J; bases not matched to a gene: 21. The CDR3 has 19 residues. CDR3 DNA sequence: TGTGCTAGTGGCCGGGAGGGAGGGGGGCGGCTAGCGGGAGCAAATGAGCAGTTCTTC. Residues: CASGREGGGRLAGANEQFF.